The next 23 T cell receptor beta chains were all read from a single sample in a study of T cells in Graves' hyperthyroidism and ophthalmopathy. RNA transcripts yielded amplified TCR beta CDR3 regions. HTBI primers were used for first-round RT-PCR of the TCR CDR3. TCRdb reanalysed the multiplex PCR reads using MiXCR and keeps one entry per CDR3 protein. The sample shows 550,000 to 650,000 distinct CDR3 sequences, 12% to 15% of them seen only once. Sequencing was carried out using blood. Every receptor here comes from a woman between 40 and 50 years old with Graves' hyperthyroidism.

This chain links TRBV3-1 with TRBJ2-1, with D possibly matching TRBD2 (6 bases). The CDR3 contains 16 residues. Germline V gene data show CDR1 as LGHDT and CDR2 as YNNKEL (reference sequence). Between the trimmed V and J ends, which lost 1 base and 1 base, there was a span of 11 bases. In DNA, the CDR3 is TGTGCCAGCAGCCAAGCACTAGCCGATTCCTACAATGAGCAGTTCTTC. Its protein product is CASSQALADSYNEQFF.

This clonotype was seen many times. The CDR3 is CASSFWNTDTQYF. The CDR3 nucleotides read TGTGCCAGCAGTTTTTGGAACACAGATACGCAGTATTTT. The chain uses TRBV12-3 or TRBV12-4 and TRBJ2-3; D unresolved. The CDR3 has 13 amino acids. V shed 3 bases and J shed 2 bases, with 6 bases lying between them.

This clonotype was recorded many times. V is TRBV9 and J is TRBJ2-3; tentative D call: TRBD1 (5 bases). Germline loops: CDR1 SGDLS, CDR2 YYNGEE. The CDR3 sequence is 13 residues long. Trimming shortened V by 2 bases and J by 3 bases, and 7 bases separated the two germline ends. The CDR3 spells CASSVRETDTQYF. For the CDR3, the DNA is TGTGCCAGCAGCGTCAGGGAAACAGATACGCAGTATTTT.

This clonotype occurred a few times. The chain links TRBV13 to TRBJ2-1, with D unresolved. Germline values: CDR1 PRHDT, CDR2 FYEKMQ (reference sequence). The CDR3 is made up of 15 amino acids. V lost 5 bases and J lost 7, with 18 bases in between. CDR3 nucleotides: TGTGCCAGCAGCCCCCCCAGACTTGCGCGGAATGAGCAGTTCTTC. It yields the protein CASSPPRLARNEQFF.

This clonotype was found many times. The V and J genes are TRBV27 and TRBJ2-5; D unresolved. The germline V gene encodes CDR1 MNHEY and CDR2 SMNVEV (reference sequence). This CDR3 has 14 amino acids. V lost 3 bases, J lost 5 bases, and 13 bases lay in between. The DNA for the CDR3 is TGTGCCAGCAGTTTCTTGGGTGGTACGGAGACCCAGTACTTC. This sequence encodes CASSFLGGTETQYF.

This clonotype was observed at least ten times. V and J are TRBV20-1 and TRBJ2-7; D might be TRBD1 or TRBD2, each matching 5 bases. The ends were cut back, 0 bases at V and 2 bases at J, with 5 bases in the middle. Germline V gene data show CDR1 as DFQATT and CDR2 as SNEGSKA (reference sequence). The CDR3 sequence is 12 residues long. The CDR3 region has the DNA TGCAGTGCTAGAGAGGGGGCCTACGAGCAGTACTTC. It encodes CSAREGAYEQYF.

V is TRBV19 and J is TRBJ1-5; D not resolved. CDR1 LNHDA and CDR2 SQIVND come from the germline V gene (reference sequence). Trimming left V 3 bases short and J 1 base short, with 10 bases between. This CDR3 is 15 amino acids long. CDR3 coding DNA: TGTGCCAGTAGTATCTCCGTTAGGAGCAATCAGCCCCAGCATTTT. Translation gives CASSISVRSNQPQHF. Full variable domain (rest looked up from reference TRBV19 and TRBJ1-5): DGGITQSPKYLFRKEGQNVTLSCEQNLNHDAMYWYRQDPGQGLRLIYYSQIVNDFQKGDIAEGYSVSREKKESFPLTVTSAQKNPTAFYLCASSISVRSNQPQHFGDGTRLSIL.

This chain joins TRBV15 and TRBJ2-5, with 12 bases fitting TRBD2. The trim removed 4 bases at V and 3 bases at J, leaving 3 bases unmatched. The germline V gene has CDR1 LNHNV and CDR2 YYDKDF (reference sequence). This CDR3 has 15 residues. CDR3 nucleotides: TGTGCCACCAGCATCCGGACTAGCGGGAAAGAGACCCAGTACTTC. This translates into CATSIRTSGKETQYF.

This clonotype turned up a few times. One base away lies a much larger clone, so this may be a sequencing read error. This sequence joins TRBV28 and TRBJ2-7; TRBD2 agrees at 8 bases. Germline lookup yields CDR1 MDHEN and CDR2 SYDVKM. Unmatched junction bases numbered 8, after V lost 5 bases and J lost 5 bases. The CDR3 is 14 amino acids. The CDR3 bases are TGTGCCAGCAGTCCGACTAGCGAGAGGGACGAGCAGTACTTC. It encodes CASSPTSERDEQYF.

The sample holds many counts of this clonotype. The V gene is TRBV2, the J gene TRBJ1-1, with 7 bases lining up with TRBD1. This CDR3 spans 14 amino acids. V lost 2 bases and J lost 2; bases outside the gene matches: 2. The germline CDR1 and CDR2 sequences are SNHLY and FYNNEI. For the CDR3, the DNA is TGTGCCAGCAGTGAACAGGGGGGAAACACTGAAGCTTTCTTT. Residues: CASSEQGGNTEAFF.

The rearrangement links TRBV4-1 to TRBJ2-7; 7 positions match TRBD2. V lost 5 bases and J lost 7; bases outside the gene matches: 11. The CDR3 has 14 amino acids. CDR1 and CDR2 from the germline V gene are MGHRA and YSYEKL. The DNA of the CDR3 is TGCGCCAGCAGCTTGAGACTAGCCCTTGAGGAGCAGTACTTC. Protein: CASSLRLALEEQYF.

In DNA, the CDR3 is TGTGCCAGCAGCCCCTCCCCGTGGGGGCTGGCGGCCAAAAACATTCAGTACTTC. Its protein is CASSPSPWGLAAKNIQYF. The chain employs TRBV14 and TRBJ2-4, with a possible D match to TRBD1 (6 bases). The ends were cut back, 4 bases at V and 1 base at J, with 20 bases in the middle. The CDR3 length is 18 residues. Looked up from germline, CDR1 is SGHDN and CDR2 is FVKESK.

V gene TRBV7-8 combines with J gene TRBJ2-1; TRBD1 might be the D (6 bases). CDR3 size: 17 residues. Trimming removed 1 base at V and 10 bases at J, with 23 bases between. CDR1 SGHVS and CDR2 FQNEAQ come from the germline V gene. Here the CDR3 DNA reads TGTGCCAGCAGCTTAGGTTACAGGGATTTGATTGGAATGGAGCAGTTCTTC. As protein: CASSLGYRDLIGMEQFF.

The sample holds many counts of this clonotype. The chain has TRBV2 and TRBJ2-3; 8 bases map to TRBD1. The germline V gene has CDR1 SNHLY and CDR2 FYNNEI. V trimming: 6 bases; J trimming: 6 bases; junction bases outside the gene matches: 5. The CDR3 has 13 amino acids. The CDR3 DNA follows: TGTGCCAGCAGGCCACAGGGGGTGGATACGCAGTATTTT. Translating gives CASRPQGVDTQYF.

This chain joins TRBV20-1 and TRBJ1-2, with TRBD1 matching 10 bases. This CDR3 has 18 amino acids. Germline V gives CDR1 DFQATT, CDR2 SNEGSKA (reference sequence). The junction had 10 bases not matched to a gene; V was cut back by 0 bases and J by 0 bases. The CDR3 loop is CSARDRQGAGGPNYGYTF. The CDR3, as DNA: TGCAGTGCTAGAGACCGACAGGGGGCAGGGGGGCCTAACTATGGCTACACCTTC.

This clonotype has a count of ten or more. The gene calls are TRBV30 and TRBJ2-5; possibly TRBD1 for D (7 bases). Germline lookup yields CDR1 GTSNPN and CDR2 SVGIG (reference sequence). This CDR3 comprises 14 residues. Deletions cut 3 bases from V and 1 base from J, with 12 bases between. CDR3 region: CAWRRGQFQETQYF. The CDR3 bases are TGTGCCTGGAGGCGGGGACAGTTCCAAGAGACCCAGTACTTC.

A remark on this clonotype: A junction boundary mismatches the germline segment, possibly from a read error. This chain connects TRBV7-2 to TRBJ2-1; D is ambiguous. The CDR3 is 16 amino acids. In germline, CDR1 is SGHTA, CDR2 FQGNSA. The CDR3 reads CASSLVGQLTNNGQFF. CDR3 DNA: TGTGCCAGCAGCTTAGTTGGTCAGCTAACAAACAATGGGCAGTTCTTC.

This chain connects TRBV6-2 or TRBV6-3 to TRBJ2-5; D not resolved. This CDR3 contains 13 residues. Germline V gives CDR1 MNHEY, CDR2 SVGEGT. The V gene lost 5 bases and the J gene lost 4 bases, with 11 bases spanning the gap. In DNA form, the CDR3 reads TGTGCCAGCAGTGTAGTGGAAGTAGAGACCCAGTACTTC. This translates into CASSVVEVETQYF.

This clonotype was found many times. The J gene is TRBJ2-3, the V gene TRBV7-3, with 7 positions matching TRBD1. Looked up from germline, CDR1 is SGHTA and CDR2 is FQGTGA. After removal of 0 bases from V and 4 bases from J, the junction contained 7 bases not matched to a gene. This CDR3 comprises 16 residues. The DNA of the CDR3 is TGTGCCAGCAGCTTAACAGGACAGGTTGGCGCAGATACGCAGTATTTT. Translation gives CASSLTGQVGADTQYF. The full variable domain, completed using reference TRBV7-3 and TRBJ2-3, is GAGVSQTPSNKVTEKGKYVELRCDPISGHTALYWYRQSLGQGPEFLIYFQGTGAADDSGLPNDRFFAVRPEGSVSTLKIQRTERGDSAVYLCASSLTGQVGADTQYFGPGTRLTVL.

This clonotype was seen ten or more times. The chain uses TRBV5-1 and TRBJ2-2, with 8 nucleotides matching TRBD1. The CDR3 consists of 14 residues. The germline V gene encodes CDR1 SGHRS and CDR2 YFSETQ. V shed 5 bases, J shed 3 bases, and the junction held 3 bases outside the gene matches. CDR3 sequence (DNA): TGCGCCAGCAGAGAGACAGGGGACACCGGGGAGCTGTTTTTT. Translating gives CASRETGDTGELFF.

This clonotype was seen ten or more times. The chain has TRBV28 and TRBJ1-5, with 9 bases identical to TRBD1. Unmatched junction bases numbered 10, after V lost 3 bases and J lost 7 bases. The CDR3 has 16 amino acids. From germline, CDR1 is MDHEN and CDR2 SYDVKM. The DNA for the CDR3 is TGTGCCAGCAGTTTCCCCCGACAGGGGGGGGAACAGCCCCAGCATTTT. Translated, it gives CASSFPRQGGEQPQHF.

V usage is TRBV9 and J usage is TRBJ2-1, with TRBD2 identical over 11 bases. V lost 4 bases to trimming and J lost 2 bases; unmatched junction nucleotides: 5. This CDR3 contains 16 residues. Per the germline V gene, CDR1 is SGDLS and CDR2 is YYNGEE. CDR3: CASSISGRAAYNEQFF. The CDR3 bases are TGTGCCAGCAGCATTAGCGGGAGGGCCGCCTACAATGAGCAGTTCTTC.

This clonotype has a count of ten or more. The chain joins TRBV11-3 to TRBJ2-1; possibly TRBD1 for D (5 bases). CDR1 is SGHNT, CDR2 YENEEA, per germline. V was shortened by 3 bases and J by 0 bases, with 9 bases between the two germline ends. This CDR3 spans 15 amino acids. In DNA, the CDR3 is TGTGCCAGCAGCTTGACAGCTAGCTCCTACAATGAGCAGTTCTTC. Amino acid sequence: CASSLTASSYNEQFF.